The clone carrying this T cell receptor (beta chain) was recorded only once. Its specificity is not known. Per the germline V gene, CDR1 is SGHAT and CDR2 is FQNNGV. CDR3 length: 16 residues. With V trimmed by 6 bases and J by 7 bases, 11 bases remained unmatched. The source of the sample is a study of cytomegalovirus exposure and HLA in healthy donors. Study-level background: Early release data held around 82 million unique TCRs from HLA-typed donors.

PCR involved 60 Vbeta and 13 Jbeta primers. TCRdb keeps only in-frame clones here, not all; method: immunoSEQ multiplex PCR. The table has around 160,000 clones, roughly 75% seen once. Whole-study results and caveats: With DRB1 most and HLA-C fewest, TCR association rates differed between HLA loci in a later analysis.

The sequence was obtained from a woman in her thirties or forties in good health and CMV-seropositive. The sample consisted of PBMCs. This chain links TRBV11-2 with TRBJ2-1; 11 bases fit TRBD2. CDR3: CASSLNSGRARNEQFF. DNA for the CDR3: TGTGCCAGCAGTCTTAATAGCGGGAGGGCGAGGAATGAGCAGTTCTTC.